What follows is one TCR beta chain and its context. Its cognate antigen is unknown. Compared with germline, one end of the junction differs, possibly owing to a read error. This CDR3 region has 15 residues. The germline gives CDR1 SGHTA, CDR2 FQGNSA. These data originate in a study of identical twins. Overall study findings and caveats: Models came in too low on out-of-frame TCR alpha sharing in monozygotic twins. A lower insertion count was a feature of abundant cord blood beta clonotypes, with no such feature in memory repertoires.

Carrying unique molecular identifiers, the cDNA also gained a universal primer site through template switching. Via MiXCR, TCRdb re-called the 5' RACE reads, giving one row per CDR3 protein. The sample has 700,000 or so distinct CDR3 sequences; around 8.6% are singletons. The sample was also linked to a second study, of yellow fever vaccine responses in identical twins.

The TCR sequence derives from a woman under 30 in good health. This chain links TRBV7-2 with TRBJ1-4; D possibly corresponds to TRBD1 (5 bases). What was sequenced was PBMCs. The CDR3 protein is CASSLGGTLQEKLFF. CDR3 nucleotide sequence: TGTGCCAGCAGCTTAGGGGGGACTCTACAGGAAAAACTTTTTTTT. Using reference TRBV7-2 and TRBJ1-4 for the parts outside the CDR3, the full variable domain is GAGVSQSPSNKVTEKGKDVELRCDPISGHTALYWYRQSLGQGLEFLIYFQGNSAPDKSGLPSDRFSAERTGGSVSTLTIQRTQQEDSAVYLCASSLGGTLQEKLFFGSGTQLSVL.